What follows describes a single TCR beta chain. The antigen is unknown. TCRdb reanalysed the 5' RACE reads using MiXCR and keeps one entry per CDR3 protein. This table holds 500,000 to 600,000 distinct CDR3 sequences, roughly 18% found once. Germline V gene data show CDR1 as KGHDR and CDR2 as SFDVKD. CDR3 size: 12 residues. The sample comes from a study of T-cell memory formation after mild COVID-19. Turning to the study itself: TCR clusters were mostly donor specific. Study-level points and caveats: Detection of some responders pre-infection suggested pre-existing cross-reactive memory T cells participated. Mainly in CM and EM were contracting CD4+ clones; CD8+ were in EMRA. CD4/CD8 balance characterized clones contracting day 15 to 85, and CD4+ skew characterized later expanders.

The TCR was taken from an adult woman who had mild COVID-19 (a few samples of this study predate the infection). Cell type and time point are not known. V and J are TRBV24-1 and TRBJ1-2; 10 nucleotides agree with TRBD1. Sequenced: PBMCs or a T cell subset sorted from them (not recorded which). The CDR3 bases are TGTGCAGCGGGACAGGGGCTCTATGGCTACACCTTC. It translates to CAAGQGLYGYTF.